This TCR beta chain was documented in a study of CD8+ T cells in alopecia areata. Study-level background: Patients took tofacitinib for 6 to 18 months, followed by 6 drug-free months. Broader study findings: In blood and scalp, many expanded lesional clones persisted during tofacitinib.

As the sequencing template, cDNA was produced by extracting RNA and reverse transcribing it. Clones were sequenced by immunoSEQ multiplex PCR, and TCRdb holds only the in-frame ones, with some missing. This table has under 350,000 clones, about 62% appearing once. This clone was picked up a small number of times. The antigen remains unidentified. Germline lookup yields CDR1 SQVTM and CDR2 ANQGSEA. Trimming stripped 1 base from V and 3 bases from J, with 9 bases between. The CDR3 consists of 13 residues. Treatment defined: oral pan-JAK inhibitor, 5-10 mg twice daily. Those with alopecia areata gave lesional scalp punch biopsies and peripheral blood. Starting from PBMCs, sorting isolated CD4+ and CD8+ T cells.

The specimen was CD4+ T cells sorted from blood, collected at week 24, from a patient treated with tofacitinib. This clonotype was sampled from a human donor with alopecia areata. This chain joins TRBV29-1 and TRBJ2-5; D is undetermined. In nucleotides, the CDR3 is TGCAGCGTTGAAGGTCGGTTTAAAGAGACCCAGTACTTC. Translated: CSVEGRFKETQYF. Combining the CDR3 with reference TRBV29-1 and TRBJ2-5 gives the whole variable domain SAVISQKPSRDICQRGTSLTIQCQVDSQVTMMFWYRQQPGQSLTLIATANQGSEATYESGFVIDKFPISRPNLTFSTLTVSNMSPEDSSIYLCSVEGRFKETQYFGPGTRLLVL.